A selection of T cell receptor beta chains follows, all from one sample in a study of Graves' ophthalmopathy and Graves' hyperthyroidism. TCRdb reanalysed the multiplex PCR reads using MiXCR and keeps one entry per CDR3 protein. Of approximately 640,000 distinct CDR3 sequences listed, roughly 41% are singletons. The sequenced sample consisted of peripheral blood. The receptor source for this set is an adult man with Graves' ophthalmopathy. Both conserved end residues are part of each CDR3. D genes are given only for firm matches. Not all rows give a size; the values are once, few, many and, for expanded clones, a class.

v_call: TRBV2
clone_size: many
j_call: TRBJ1-6
d_call: .
cdr3_nt: TGTGCCAGCAGTGCCGACCGCTTTACCCTCCACTTT
cdr3_aa: CASSADRFTLHF

v_call: TRBV5-1
clone_size: .
j_call: TRBJ2-2
d_call: TRBD1
cdr3_nt: TGCGCCAGCAGCGCTCGGACAGGCCTGGGGACCGGGGAGCTGTTTTTT
cdr3_aa: CASSARTGLGTGELFF

v_call: TRBV20-1
clone_size: .
j_call: TRBJ1-3
d_call: .
cdr3_nt: TGCAGTGCTAGGGACTGGGGAAACACCATATATTTT
cdr3_aa: CSARDWGNTIYF

v_call: TRBV29-1
clone_size: many
j_call: TRBJ1-2
d_call: .
cdr3_nt: TGCAGCGTTGTGGGGGGGACCCAGGGGACTAACTATGGCTACACCTTC
cdr3_aa: CSVVGGTQGTNYGYTF

v_call: TRBV7-9
clone_size: many
j_call: TRBJ1-1
d_call: TRBD1
cdr3_nt: TGTGCCAGCAGCTTCCTGGACAGGGCGAACACTGAAGCTTTCTTT
cdr3_aa: CASSFLDRANTEAFF

v_call: TRBV11-1
clone_size: many
j_call: TRBJ2-6
d_call: .
cdr3_nt: TGTGCCAGCAGCCCCTCCTCCCTCTCTGGGGCCAACGTCCTGACTTTC
cdr3_aa: CASSPSSLSGANVLTF

v_call: TRBV12-3/TRBV12-4
clone_size: few
j_call: TRBJ2-2
d_call: .
cdr3_nt: TGTGCCAGCAGTTTGACCCTGACCGGGGAGCTGTTTTTT
cdr3_aa: CASSLTLTGELFF

v_call: TRBV20-1
clone_size: many
j_call: TRBJ1-6
d_call: TRBD1
cdr3_nt: TGCAGTGCTAGAAATCGGACAGGCCGTAATTCACCCCTCCACTTT
cdr3_aa: CSARNRTGRNSPLHF

v_call: TRBV19
clone_size: .
j_call: TRBJ2-2
d_call: .
cdr3_nt: TGTGCCAGTAACCCGGGCCCGAGCACCGGGGAGCTGTTTTTT
cdr3_aa: CASNPGPSTGELFF

v_call: TRBV13
clone_size: .
j_call: TRBJ1-2
d_call: .
cdr3_nt: TGTGCCGGCAGCTTGGCCTTGATGACAGACTCCTATGGCTACACCTTC
cdr3_aa: CAGSLALMTDSYGYTF

v_call: TRBV9
clone_size: many
j_call: TRBJ2-5
d_call: .
cdr3_nt: TGTGCCAGCAGCGTAGCCTTAGCGGACCAAGAGACCCAGTACTTC
cdr3_aa: CASSVALADQETQYF

v_call: TRBV2
clone_size: .
j_call: TRBJ2-5
d_call: TRBD2
cdr3_nt: TGTGCCAGCAGTGTCGGGCTAGCGGGAATCGTAGAGACCCAGTACTTC
cdr3_aa: CASSVGLAGIVETQYF

v_call: TRBV11-3
clone_size: .
j_call: TRBJ2-2
d_call: TRBD1
cdr3_nt: TGTGCCAGCAGCTTATACAGGGGGCGCGGCTCGGACACCGGGGAGCTGTTTTTT
cdr3_aa: CASSLYRGRGSDTGELFF

v_call: TRBV9
clone_size: many
j_call: TRBJ2-2
d_call: .
cdr3_nt: TGTGCCAGCAGCGTACGGGGGACGAACACCGGGGAGCTGTTTTTT
cdr3_aa: CASSVRGTNTGELFF

v_call: TRBV12-3/TRBV12-4
clone_size: many
j_call: TRBJ1-5
d_call: .
cdr3_nt: TGTGCCAGCAGTTCACCCGGCCGGGGGGCCTATAGCAATCAGCCCCAGCATTTT
cdr3_aa: CASSSPGRGAYSNQPQHF

v_call: TRBV10-3
clone_size: few
j_call: TRBJ2-5
d_call: TRBD1
cdr3_nt: TGTGCCAGCAGTTCGACAGGGTCCGGAGAGACCCAGTACTTC
cdr3_aa: CASSSTGSGETQYF

v_call: TRBV29-1
clone_size: .
j_call: TRBJ2-5
d_call: .
cdr3_nt: TGCAGCGTTGTTGGGGGCATGGGGACCCAGTACTTC
cdr3_aa: CSVVGGMGTQYF

v_call: TRBV5-1
clone_size: .
j_call: TRBJ2-7
d_call: .
cdr3_nt: TGCGCCAGCAGCTTGGAGGACGGATTCGAGCAGTACTTC
cdr3_aa: CASSLEDGFEQYF

v_call: TRBV10-3
clone_size: .
j_call: TRBJ2-7
d_call: TRBD2
cdr3_nt: TGTGCCATCAGCCTCGGGGAGGGGAGCTCCTACGAGCAGTACTTC
cdr3_aa: CAISLGEGSSYEQYF

v_call: TRBV2
clone_size: .
j_call: TRBJ2-1
d_call: .
cdr3_nt: TGTGCCAGCCCCTTTCGGGGGGCATCCTACAATGAGCAGTTCTTC
cdr3_aa: CASPFRGASYNEQFF

v_call: TRBV20-1
clone_size: few
j_call: TRBJ1-1
d_call: .
cdr3_nt: TGCAGTGCTAGAGATCTCAGGAGAGAGAACACTGAAGCTTTCTTT
cdr3_aa: CSARDLRRENTEAFF

v_call: TRBV7-9
clone_size: many
j_call: TRBJ1-2
d_call: .
cdr3_nt: TGTGCCAGCAGCTTACCTCGGGGGCACGGGGACTATGGCTACACCTTC
cdr3_aa: CASSLPRGHGDYGYTF

v_call: TRBV7-2
clone_size: .
j_call: TRBJ1-5
d_call: .
cdr3_nt: TGTGCCAACAGCTCCCCCGACTGGGGGGTGGAGACCCAGCATTTT
cdr3_aa: CANSSPDWGVETQHF

v_call: TRBV27
clone_size: many
j_call: TRBJ2-6
d_call: TRBD1
cdr3_nt: TGTGCCAGCAGTCCTCGGACAGGGAGGGCCAACGTCCTGACTTTC
cdr3_aa: CASSPRTGRANVLTF

v_call: TRBV5-1
clone_size: .
j_call: TRBJ1-2
d_call: TRBD1
cdr3_nt: TGCGCCAGCGCCCCGACGCCCGGGACAGGGGACTATGGCTACACCTTC
cdr3_aa: CASAPTPGTGDYGYTF

v_call: TRBV19
clone_size: few
j_call: TRBJ2-2
d_call: .
cdr3_nt: TGTGCCAGTAGTGAGGGGCGGACATTTGCCGGGGAGCTGTTTTTT
cdr3_aa: CASSEGRTFAGELFF

v_call: TRBV29-1
clone_size: .
j_call: TRBJ2-6
d_call: TRBD1
cdr3_nt: TGCAGCGTTGGACAGGGCGACTCTGGGGCCAACGTCCTGACTTTC
cdr3_aa: CSVGQGDSGANVLTF

v_call: TRBV15
clone_size: .
j_call: TRBJ1-1
d_call: .
cdr3_nt: TGTGCCACCAGCAATGAAAGGTCTTCGAACACTGAAGCTTTCTTT
cdr3_aa: CATSNERSSNTEAFF

v_call: TRBV7-2
clone_size: .
j_call: TRBJ2-7
d_call: .
cdr3_nt: TGTGCCAGCAGCTCCGGACTTTTATACGAGCAGTACTTC
cdr3_aa: CASSSGLLYEQYF

v_call: TRBV25-1
clone_size: many
j_call: TRBJ1-2
d_call: .
cdr3_nt: TGTGCCAGCAGTGAACCGGGACGGGGCTACACCTTC
cdr3_aa: CASSEPGRGYTF

v_call: TRBV9
clone_size: .
j_call: TRBJ2-7
d_call: TRBD1
cdr3_nt: TGTGCCAGCAGCGTAGGAGGGGGGCAGGGGGCTATTTACGAGCAGTACTTC
cdr3_aa: CASSVGGGQGAIYEQYF

v_call: TRBV13
clone_size: .
j_call: TRBJ2-2
d_call: TRBD1
cdr3_nt: TGTGCCAGCAGCCTCCTTAATCCGACAGGGGGTGGCGGGGAACTGTTTTTT
cdr3_aa: CASSLLNPTGGGGELFF

v_call: TRBV20-1
clone_size: few
j_call: TRBJ2-7
d_call: TRBD1
cdr3_nt: TGCAGTGCAACCCGACAGGGCCACTCCTACGAGCAGTACTTC
cdr3_aa: CSATRQGHSYEQYF

v_call: TRBV7-8
clone_size: many
j_call: TRBJ1-1
d_call: .
cdr3_nt: TGTGCCAGCAGCCGGGACGTGAACACTGAAGCTTTCTTT
cdr3_aa: CASSRDVNTEAFF

v_call: TRBV29-1
clone_size: .
j_call: TRBJ1-3
d_call: .
cdr3_nt: TGCAGCGTTGGTGGGTCAAACACCATATATTTT
cdr3_aa: CSVGGSNTIYF

v_call: TRBV19
clone_size: .
j_call: TRBJ2-7
d_call: TRBD2
cdr3_nt: TGTGCCAGTACGCCGACTAGCGGGGGTTCCTACGAGCAGTACTTC
cdr3_aa: CASTPTSGGSYEQYF

v_call: TRBV20-1
clone_size: many
j_call: TRBJ1-3
d_call: .
cdr3_nt: TGCAGTGCTCCAAGGTGGGGAGGCGAGGGACCTGGAAACACCATATATTTT
cdr3_aa: CSAPRWGGEGPGNTIYF

v_call: TRBV12-3/TRBV12-4
clone_size: many
j_call: TRBJ2-6
d_call: .
cdr3_nt: TGTGCCAGCAGCACAGGGCTCTCTGGGGCCAACGTCCTGACTTTC
cdr3_aa: CASSTGLSGANVLTF

v_call: TRBV15
clone_size: .
j_call: TRBJ1-6
d_call: .
cdr3_nt: TGTGCCACCTACAATGGGCTAGCAGGGGCCGTCGGAAATTCACCCCTCCACTTT
cdr3_aa: CATYNGLAGAVGNSPLHF

v_call: TRBV20-1
clone_size: many
j_call: TRBJ2-5
d_call: .
cdr3_nt: TGCAGTGCTAGAGATTACTTCTCGGGGCATCAAGAGACCCAGTACTTC
cdr3_aa: CSARDYFSGHQETQYF

v_call: TRBV24-1
clone_size: many
j_call: TRBJ1-5
d_call: TRBD1
cdr3_nt: TGTGCCACCAGTGACCGGACAGGGCCGGCGGATCAGCCCCAGCATTTT
cdr3_aa: CATSDRTGPADQPQHF

v_call: TRBV3-1
clone_size: .
j_call: TRBJ2-5
d_call: .
cdr3_nt: TGTGCCAGCAGCCAAAGTCCAGGGAGACAAGAGACCCAGTACTTC
cdr3_aa: CASSQSPGRQETQYF

v_call: TRBV7-9
clone_size: many
j_call: TRBJ1-5
d_call: .
cdr3_nt: TGTGCCAGCAGCTTAGACCAGAATCAGCCCCAGCATTTT
cdr3_aa: CASSLDQNQPQHF

v_call: TRBV5-1
clone_size: many
j_call: TRBJ2-7
d_call: .
cdr3_nt: TGCGCCAGCAGCTCTGACAACTACGAGCAGTACTTC
cdr3_aa: CASSSDNYEQYF

v_call: TRBV15
clone_size: many
j_call: TRBJ1-5
d_call: .
cdr3_nt: TGTGCCACCAGCAGAGATGTCGGGACCGGACAGTTGAAGCCCCAGCATTTT
cdr3_aa: CATSRDVGTGQLKPQHF

v_call: TRBV9
clone_size: .
j_call: TRBJ1-4
d_call: .
cdr3_nt: .
cdr3_aa: CASRSEAQGENCFF

v_call: TRBV10-1
clone_size: .
j_call: TRBJ2-7
d_call: TRBD2
cdr3_nt: TGCGCCAGCAGTGAAGTCGGACTAGCGGGTGAATCCTACGAGCAGTACTTC
cdr3_aa: CASSEVGLAGESYEQYF

v_call: TRBV5-5
clone_size: many
j_call: TRBJ2-7
d_call: .
cdr3_nt: TGTGCCAGCAGCTTGGGGGGATTCGGAGACACTTCATACGAGCAGTACTTC
cdr3_aa: CASSLGGFGDTSYEQYF

v_call: TRBV7-6
clone_size: many
j_call: TRBJ2-7
d_call: .
cdr3_nt: TGTGCCAGCAGCTCCGACCTGGGCGAGCAGTACTTC
cdr3_aa: CASSSDLGEQYF

v_call: TRBV4-1
clone_size: many
j_call: TRBJ2-7
d_call: TRBD2
cdr3_nt: TGCGCCAGCAGCCAAGATCCGGGAGGGGACGAGCAGTACTTC
cdr3_aa: CASSQDPGGDEQYF

v_call: TRBV10-3
clone_size: .
j_call: TRBJ1-1
d_call: .
cdr3_nt: TGTGCCATCAGTGGGTGGCAGGGCGACACTGGAGCTTTCTTT
cdr3_aa: CAISGWQGDTGAFF